These 11 T cell receptor beta chains came from one sample sequenced in a study of blood T cells in healthy people across ages. A second roughly 6 to 11 cycle PCR used barcoded and J-beta primers. TCRdb re-called the 5' RACE reads through MiXCR, storing one row per CDR3 protein. Among around 1,500,000 distinct CDR3 sequences, around 42% were seen once, and the ten largest hold under 8%. The sequenced sample was blood. All receptors derive from a woman younger than 30 in good health.

This clonotype was counted between two and nine times. The J gene is TRBJ1-2, the V gene TRBV6-1; 9 positions match TRBD1. This CDR3 is built from 15 residues. With V trimmed by 4 bases and J by 5 bases, 8 bases remained unmatched. In germline, CDR1 is MNHNS, CDR2 SASEGT. CDR3 coding DNA: TGTGCCAGCAGTGTACAGGGGGCGCGTGGGTATGGCTACACCTTC. This translates into CASSVQGARGYGYTF.

With respect to this clonotype: One end of the junction is discordant with germline, which a read error may explain. The rearrangement joins TRBV12-3 or TRBV12-4 to TRBJ2-4; D is perhaps TRBD2 (5 bases). CDR3 length equals 13 residues. DNA for the CDR3: TGTGCCAGCCGGACTCGGCTGGAAAACATTCAGGACTTC. Protein: CASRTRLENIQDF.

This clonotype was observed a few times. V and J are TRBV29-1 and TRBJ2-7; the D gene is possibly TRBD2 (5 bases). The CDR3 loop spans 12 amino acids. CDR1 is SQVTM and CDR2 is ANQGSEA in the germline V gene. V was pared by 7 bases and J by 5 bases, with 15 bases between. CDR3 nucleotide sequence: TGCAGCGCCCAGACCGGGAATGACGAGCAGTACTTC. Its protein is CSAQTGNDEQYF.

The chain has TRBV5-1 and TRBJ1-5, with D tentatively TRBD1 (5 bases). Trimming shortened V by 4 bases and J by 6 bases, and 14 bases separated the two germline ends. The CDR3 has 14 amino acids. Germline V gives CDR1 SGHRS, CDR2 YFSETQ. CDR3 sequence: CASSPGELGQPQHF. CDR3 sequence (DNA): TGCGCCAGCAGCCCGGGGGAGCTGGGTCAGCCCCAGCATTTT. The full variable domain, with the rest looked up from reference TRBV5-1 and TRBJ1-5, is KAGVTQTPRYLIKTRGQQVTLSCSPISGHRSVSWYQQTPGQGLQFLFEYFSETQRNKGNFPGRFSGRQFSNSRSEMNVSTLELGDSALYLCASSPGELGQPQHFGDGTRLSIL.

The V call is TRBV6-6, the J call TRBJ2-1; 12 bases match TRBD2. Trimming took 5 bases from V and 9 from J; bases not matched to a gene: 8. This CDR3 has 15 residues. Germline CDR1 and CDR2: MNHNY and SVGAGI (reference sequence). This CDR3 is CASSPGLAGQVEQFF. CDR3 coding DNA: TGTGCCAGCAGTCCAGGACTAGCGGGACAGGTTGAGCAGTTCTTC.

The chain carries TRBV9 and TRBJ2-7; no definite D call. Matching the DNA end better, TRBJ2-5 makes the J call doubtful. The CDR3 length is 13 residues. CDR1 and CDR2 (germline): SGDLS, YYNGEE. CDR3 protein: CASSVEFWETQYF. CDR3 nucleotide sequence: TGTGCCAGCAGCGTAGAGTTCTGGGAGACCCAGTACTTC.

This clonotype has only a few counts. The CDR3 nucleotides are TGCAGTGCTAGAGTCCCTGACAGGGGTGCCTACAATGAGCAGTTCTTC. Its protein product is CSARVPDRGAYNEQFF. The rearrangement uses TRBV20-1 and TRBJ2-1; 8 nucleotides line up with TRBD1. V shed 1 base and J 2 bases; nucleotides not matched to a gene: 7. CDR1 and CDR2 from the germline V gene are DFQATT and SNEGSKA (reference sequence). CDR3 size: 16 residues.

The gene calls are TRBV6-1 and TRBJ1-2, with D unclear. The V gene's germline CDR1 is MNHNS and CDR2 SASEGT. The CDR3 totals 12 residues. Trimming took off 6 bases at V and 7 bases at J, with 12 bases between the two ends. CDR3 nucleotide sequence: TGTGCCAGCAGGGACGGATCACTTGGCTACACCTTC. Encoded protein: CASRDGSLGYTF.

In this sample, this clonotype turned up a few times. This rearrangement joins TRBV9 to TRBJ2-2; no firm D call. CDR3 size: 14 residues. Trimming removed 0 bases at V and 5 bases at J, with 8 bases between. Germline CDR1 is SGDLS and CDR2 is YYNGEE. CDR3 residues: CASSVGQVTGELFF. The CDR3 nucleotides are TGTGCCAGCAGCGTAGGGCAGGTTACCGGGGAGCTGTTTTTT.

V gene TRBV28 combines with J gene TRBJ2-6; D uncertain. Trimming removed 4 bases from V and 0 bases from J, with 10 bases in between. Germline CDR1 MDHEN, CDR2 SYDVKM. There are 16 residues in the CDR3. CDR3 nucleotide sequence: TGTGCCAGCAGTTCCAGTCAGAGCTCTGGGGCCAACGTCCTGACTTTC. This translates into CASSSSQSSGANVLTF.

This clonotype was observed a handful of times. V gene TRBV5-1 combines with J gene TRBJ2-5; D perhaps matches TRBD1 (6 bases). There are 13 residues in the CDR3. With 5 bases removed from V and 11 bases from J, the gap between germline ends came to 19 bases. Germline values: CDR1 SGHRS, CDR2 YFSETQ. DNA of the CDR3: TGCGCCAGCAGGAAAACAGGGAATTGGTGGCAGTACTTC. Amino acid sequence: CASRKTGNWWQYF.